These T cell receptor beta chains were read from a single sample in a study of T-cell memory formation after mild COVID-19. From the 5' RACE reads, TCRdb called clonotypes with MiXCR, one entry per CDR3 protein. The sample carries 100,000 to 120,000 distinct CDR3 sequences, roughly a sixth recorded once. Sequenced material: PBMCs or a T cell subset sorted from them (not recorded which). These receptors were collected from a man between 18 and 35 years old who had mild COVID-19 (a few samples of this study predate the infection). Cell type and time point are not known. Both conserved end residues are part of each CDR3. The order of the fields is clone size, D gene, V gene, CDR3 length, J gene, CDR3 protein, CDR3 DNA. The D gene is left open where the match is weak. Clone size, where shown, is once, few, many, or a class for clones that have expanded.

clone_size: .
d_call: .
v_call: TRBV6-1
cdr3_length: 14
j_call: TRBJ1-3
cdr3_aa: CASSEESSGNTIYF
cdr3_nt: TGTGCCAGCAGTGAAGAGAGCTCTGGAAACACCATATATTTT

clone_size: many
d_call: .
v_call: TRBV6-5
cdr3_length: 11
j_call: TRBJ2-7
cdr3_aa: CATRSSYEQYF
cdr3_nt: TGTGCCACCCGGAGCTCCTACGAGCAGTACTTC

clone_size: few
d_call: .
v_call: TRBV4-3
cdr3_length: 14
j_call: TRBJ2-2
cdr3_aa: CASSQATYTGELFF
cdr3_nt: TGCGCCAGCAGCCAGGCTACATACACCGGGGAGCTGTTTTTT

clone_size: .
d_call: .
v_call: TRBV6-1
cdr3_length: 13
j_call: TRBJ2-5
cdr3_aa: CASRDYPQETQYF
cdr3_nt: TGTGCCAGCAGGGACTACCCTCAGGAGACCCAGTACTTC

clone_size: .
d_call: .
v_call: TRBV12-3/TRBV12-4
cdr3_length: 11
j_call: TRBJ1-5
cdr3_aa: CASSLEQPQHF
cdr3_nt: TGTGCCAGCAGTTTAGAACAGCCCCAGCATTTT

clone_size: .
d_call: .
v_call: TRBV7-3
cdr3_length: 12
j_call: TRBJ1-3
cdr3_aa: CASSSPGNTIYF
cdr3_nt: TGTGCCAGCAGCTCCCCCGGAAACACCATATATTTT

clone_size: .
d_call: TRBD1
v_call: TRBV29-1
cdr3_length: 13
j_call: TRBJ2-3
cdr3_aa: CSVAAQGADTQYF
cdr3_nt: TGCAGCGTTGCCGCCCAGGGGGCAGATACGCAGTATTTT

clone_size: .
d_call: TRBD2
v_call: TRBV20-1
cdr3_length: 14
j_call: TRBJ2-5
cdr3_aa: CSATLGGAGETQYF
cdr3_nt: TGCAGTGCTACCCTCGGGGGGGCCGGAGAGACCCAGTACTTC

clone_size: .
d_call: TRBD2
v_call: TRBV29-1
cdr3_length: 13
j_call: TRBJ2-5
cdr3_aa: CSTTRGGEETQYF
cdr3_nt: TGCAGCACCACCCGGGGGGGCGAAGAGACCCAGTACTTC

clone_size: few
d_call: .
v_call: TRBV5-5
cdr3_length: 13
j_call: TRBJ1-1
cdr3_aa: CASSLEPNTEAFF
cdr3_nt: TGTGCCAGCAGCTTGGAACCGAACACTGAAGCTTTCTTT

clone_size: .
d_call: .
v_call: TRBV6-1
cdr3_length: 14
j_call: TRBJ1-1
cdr3_aa: CASSEQQGYTEAFF
cdr3_nt: TGTGCCAGCAGTGAACAGCAGGGGTACACTGAAGCTTTCTTT

clone_size: .
d_call: TRBD2
v_call: TRBV5-1
cdr3_length: 15
j_call: TRBJ2-7
cdr3_aa: CASRGLAGGSYEQYF
cdr3_nt: TGCGCCAGCAGGGGACTAGCGGGGGGGAGTTACGAGCAGTACTTC

clone_size: few
d_call: TRBD2
v_call: TRBV9
cdr3_length: 15
j_call: TRBJ2-1
cdr3_aa: CASSLGLVSYNEQFF
cdr3_nt: TGTGCCAGCAGCCTGGGACTAGTGTCCTACAATGAGCAGTTCTTC

clone_size: .
d_call: .
v_call: TRBV7-9
cdr3_length: 14
j_call: TRBJ2-3
cdr3_aa: CASSFSDGTDTQYF
cdr3_nt: TGTGCCAGCAGCTTTTCCGACGGCACAGATACGCAGTATTTT

clone_size: .
d_call: .
v_call: TRBV5-1
cdr3_length: 13
j_call: TRBJ1-1
cdr3_aa: CASSPEPNTEAFF
cdr3_nt: TGCGCCAGCAGCCCTGAACCGAACACTGAAGCTTTCTTT

clone_size: few
d_call: TRBD1
v_call: TRBV12-3/TRBV12-4
cdr3_length: 15
j_call: TRBJ1-5
cdr3_aa: CASSRQGGSNQPQHF
cdr3_nt: TGTGCCAGCAGTCGACAGGGAGGGAGCAATCAGCCCCAGCATTTT

clone_size: .
d_call: TRBD1
v_call: TRBV7-3
cdr3_length: 17
j_call: TRBJ2-1
cdr3_aa: CASSLGGQGTYYNEQFF
cdr3_nt: TGTGCCAGCAGCTTAGGGGGACAGGGGACTTACTACAATGAGCAGTTCTTC

clone_size: .
d_call: TRBD2
v_call: TRBV4-1
cdr3_length: 14
j_call: TRBJ2-5
cdr3_aa: CASSLSGGQETQYF
cdr3_nt: TGCGCCAGCAGCCTTAGCGGGGGACAAGAGACCCAGTACTTC

clone_size: .
d_call: TRBD1
v_call: TRBV20-1
cdr3_length: 15
j_call: TRBJ2-5
cdr3_aa: CSAPSHPTGQETQYF
cdr3_nt: TGCAGTGCCCCTAGTCACCCGACAGGGCAAGAGACCCAGTACTTC

clone_size: .
d_call: TRBD2
v_call: TRBV2
cdr3_length: 17
j_call: TRBJ2-3
cdr3_aa: CATSSGGPYRVTDTQYF
cdr3_nt: TGTGCCACCTCTAGCGGGGGGCCCTACCGGGTCACAGATACGCAGTATTTT

clone_size: few
d_call: .
v_call: TRBV3-1
cdr3_length: 16
j_call: TRBJ2-2
cdr3_aa: CASSPTVSTNTGELFF
cdr3_nt: TGTGCCAGCAGTCCGACCGTGTCCACGAACACCGGGGAGCTGTTTTTT

clone_size: few
d_call: .
v_call: TRBV6-6
cdr3_length: 15
j_call: TRBJ2-2
cdr3_aa: CASNRDTANTGELFF
cdr3_nt: TGTGCCAGCAATCGGGACACCGCGAACACCGGGGAGCTGTTTTTT

clone_size: .
d_call: .
v_call: TRBV11-2
cdr3_length: 15
j_call: TRBJ2-7
cdr3_aa: CASSLAGTGSYEQYF
cdr3_nt: TGTGCCAGCAGCTTGGCAGGGACGGGATCCTACGAGCAGTACTTC

clone_size: few
d_call: TRBD2
v_call: TRBV12-3/TRBV12-4
cdr3_length: 15
j_call: TRBJ2-3
cdr3_aa: CASSASGGPTNTQYF
cdr3_nt: TGTGCCAGCAGTGCCTCGGGGGGGCCAACGAATACGCAGTATTTT

clone_size: few
d_call: .
v_call: TRBV9
cdr3_length: 13
j_call: TRBJ1-1
cdr3_aa: CASSVGVSTEAFF
cdr3_nt: TGTGCCAGCAGCGTTGGCGTATCCACTGAAGCTTTCTTT

clone_size: few
d_call: TRBD1
v_call: TRBV7-8
cdr3_length: 14
j_call: TRBJ2-5
cdr3_aa: CASRGTVPRETQYF
cdr3_nt: TGTGCCAGCAGGGGGACAGTCCCTCGGGAGACCCAGTACTTC

clone_size: .
d_call: TRBD1
v_call: TRBV7-2
cdr3_length: 14
j_call: TRBJ1-5
cdr3_aa: CASSTGQGYQPQHF
cdr3_nt: TGTGCCAGCAGCACGGGACAGGGGTATCAGCCCCAGCATTTT

clone_size: .
d_call: .
v_call: TRBV11-2
cdr3_length: 14
j_call: TRBJ2-2
cdr3_aa: CASSSRGGIGELFF
cdr3_nt: TGTGCCAGCAGCTCTAGAGGCGGGATCGGGGAGCTGTTTTTT

clone_size: many
d_call: TRBD1
v_call: TRBV28
cdr3_length: 19
j_call: TRBJ2-6
cdr3_aa: CASSLIYQGEGSGANVLTF
cdr3_nt: TGTGCCAGCAGTTTAATTTATCAGGGGGAAGGATCTGGGGCCAACGTCCTGACTTTC

clone_size: .
d_call: .
v_call: TRBV12-3/TRBV12-4
cdr3_length: 13
j_call: TRBJ1-1
cdr3_aa: CASSLRGNTEAFF
cdr3_nt: TGTGCCAGCAGCCTCAGAGGGAACACTGAAGCTTTCTTT

clone_size: .
d_call: .
v_call: TRBV12-3/TRBV12-4
cdr3_length: 14
j_call: TRBJ2-7
cdr3_aa: CASRKGPSSYEQYF
cdr3_nt: TGTGCCAGCAGAAAGGGACCGAGTAGTTACGAGCAGTACTTC

clone_size: few
d_call: .
v_call: TRBV6-2/TRBV6-3
cdr3_length: 12
j_call: TRBJ2-3
cdr3_aa: CASSYRSDTQYF
cdr3_nt: TGTGCCAGCAGTTACCGGTCAGATACGCAGTATTTT

clone_size: .
d_call: .
v_call: TRBV19
cdr3_length: 15
j_call: TRBJ2-2
cdr3_aa: CASSPTRGYTGELFF
cdr3_nt: TGTGCCAGTAGCCCGACTAGAGGGTACACCGGGGAGCTGTTTTTT

clone_size: .
d_call: .
v_call: TRBV12-3/TRBV12-4
cdr3_length: 14
j_call: TRBJ1-1
cdr3_aa: CASTQAGGGTEAFF
cdr3_nt: TGTGCCAGCACCCAAGCGGGCGGCGGCACTGAAGCTTTCTTT

clone_size: .
d_call: .
v_call: TRBV20-1
cdr3_length: 15
j_call: TRBJ2-1
cdr3_aa: CSVSGGYSSYNEQFF
cdr3_nt: TGCAGTGTGAGCGGCGGGTACAGCTCCTACAATGAGCAGTTCTTC

clone_size: few
d_call: .
v_call: TRBV2
cdr3_length: 14
j_call: TRBJ2-3
cdr3_aa: CASVKDSSTDTQYF
cdr3_nt: TGTGCCAGCGTCAAGGACAGTAGCACAGATACGCAGTATTTT

clone_size: few
d_call: TRBD2
v_call: TRBV5-6
cdr3_length: 15
j_call: TRBJ2-3
cdr3_aa: CASSLDALRGDTQYF
cdr3_nt: TGTGCCAGCAGCTTGGACGCCCTGCGGGGGGATACGCAGTATTTT

clone_size: .
d_call: .
v_call: TRBV20-1
cdr3_length: 12
j_call: TRBJ2-1
cdr3_aa: CSARGGQGSEFF
cdr3_nt: TGCAGTGCTAGAGGTGGGCAGGGTAGTGAGTTCTTC

clone_size: .
d_call: TRBD1
v_call: TRBV12-3/TRBV12-4
cdr3_length: 16
j_call: TRBJ1-4
cdr3_aa: CASSPTGGQSGEKLFF
cdr3_nt: TGTGCCAGCAGTCCGACAGGGGGCCAAAGTGGTGAAAAACTGTTTTTT